These T cell receptor beta chains were read from a single sample in a study of CD8 T cells in Susac syndrome. Via MiXCR, TCRdb re-called the immunoSEQ multiplex PCR reads, giving one row per CDR3 protein. Of 150,000 to 200,000 distinct CDR3 sequences listed, approximately 94% are singletons. Material for sequencing was CD4+ T cells from PBMCs. Receptors were obtained from a human donor with multiple sclerosis. Both conserved end residues are trimmed from each CDR3.

V	length	J	CDR3
TRBV20-1	13	TRBJ2-1	SARWWETSYNEQF
TRBV18	12	TRBJ2-5	ASSPGLDQETQY
TRBV5-1	13	TRBJ2-7	ASRLEREPTYEQY
TRBV19	14	TRBJ2-7	ASSIDRGSGTYEQY
TRBV7-9	9	TRBJ2-7	ASESAYEQY
TRBV5-1	12	TRBJ1-4	ASSWDKTNEKLF
TRBV29-1	11	TRBJ1-1	SVAIQMNTEAF
TRBV14	12	TRBJ1-3	ASRARLTGNTIY
TRBV29-1	12	TRBJ2-7	SVEIQAGSYEQY
TRBV10-3	11	TRBJ2-5	ASRGLAEETQY
TRBV2	12	TRBJ2-5	ASSVGPTKETQY
TRBV27	12	TRBJ2-7	ASSLSRVLGEQY
TRBV6-1	15	TRBJ1-5	ASSDHIRGSYNQPQH
TRBV6-1	12	TRBJ2-5	ASSGTGYPETQY
TRBV20-1	11	TRBJ2-7	SASGRVLYEQY
TRBV3-1	12	TRBJ1-4	ASSQGQGMEKLF
TRBV5-1	14	TRBJ2-3	ASSPGGTGGTWTQY
TRBV12-3/TRBV12-4	9	TRBJ2-7	ASSLNYGQY
TRBV4-2	13	TRBJ2-4	ASSQDYPGSIFQY
TRBV12-3/TRBV12-4	12	TRBJ1-2	ASSVVDRPYGYT
TRBV3-1	12	TRBJ1-1	ASSASDSYTEAF
TRBV29-1	10	TRBJ2-1	SVDGSHNEQF
TRBV20-1	13	TRBJ1-3	SARDPRGSGNTIY
TRBV6-2/TRBV6-3	12	TRBJ2-7	ASSKPGLGYEQY
TRBV7-3	12	TRBJ2-5	ASSLNGDRETQY
TRBV19	13	TRBJ1-2	ASTLTRGGRRGYT
TRBV27	11	TRBJ2-3	ASSLRRADTQY
TRBV4-1	10	TRBJ2-7	ASSQVAEEQY
TRBV5-1	13	TRBJ2-3	ASSDPQGAGDTQY
TRBV2	15	TRBJ2-1	ASSEEFGRGNRNEQF
TRBV28	14	TRBJ2-1	ASAPGGTSAMDEQF
TRBV3-1	12	TRBJ2-7	ASRVTSGSDEQY
TRBV6-2/TRBV6-3	14	TRBJ2-2	ASSYLGQGYTGELF
TRBV18	15	TRBJ1-5	ASSPVQVTGGNQPQH
TRBV7-9	14	TRBJ2-5	ASSQLASVLGETQY
TRBV6-5	13	TRBJ1-2	ASSYSSPGDYGYT
TRBV5-1	12	TRBJ1-5	ASSLGTPNQPQH
TRBV12-5	10	TRBJ2-2	ASGLGTGELF
TRBV7-2	13	TRBJ2-7	ASSQRGRGTYEQY
TRBV7-2	11	TRBJ1-1	ASSFRGMAEAF
TRBV15	13	TRBJ1-5	ATEPGPTSNQPQH
TRBV5-4	13	TRBJ1-4	ASSPGQAPNEKLF
TRBV6-2/TRBV6-3	10	TRBJ1-5	ASGTRRQPQH
TRBV4-1	13	TRBJ2-6	ASSQGYSGANVLT